Listed below are T cell receptor beta chains from one sample, sequenced in a study of regulatory T cells in long-lasting Graves disease. TCRdb passed the multiplex PCR reads through MiXCR, listing each CDR3 protein once. The sample comprises about 540,000 distinct CDR3 sequences, approximately 13% of which are singletons, and more than 8.5% rests with the top ten. Another study also made use of these data, one on T cells in Graves' hyperthyroidism and ophthalmopathy.

The starting material was peripheral blood mononuclear cells (PBMCs), obtained at new diagnosis, from a patient treated with antithyroid drugs. The receptor set was obtained from a man aged 25-40 years with Graves disease. The CDR3 runs from the conserved cysteine through the conserved F or W. D genes are given only for firm matches. Clone size is not always given. Where it is, it says once, few, many or a class for expanded clones.

TRBJ1-2 many NA 16 TRBV11-2 CASSKGVTGRSNGYTF TGTGCCAGCAGTAAGGGGGTGACGGGTAGATCTAATGGCTACACCTTC
TRBJ1-2 many TRBD1 15 TRBV6-4 CASRPRTGTGYGYTF TGTGCCAGCAGACCGAGGACAGGGACGGGGTATGGCTACACCTTC
TRBJ2-1 many TRBD2 14 TRBV10-3 CAISETGGPGEQFF TGTGCCATCAGTGAAACGGGAGGCCCGGGGGAGCAGTTCTTC
TRBJ2-4 few NA 15 TRBV19 CASRPQFLAKNIQYF TGTGCCAGTAGGCCGCAGTTCTTAGCCAAAAACATTCAGTACTTC
TRBJ2-7 many NA 15 TRBV12-3/TRBV12-4 CASSLVKEQRYEQYF TGTGCCAGCAGTTTAGTAAAAGAACAGCGGTACGAGCAGTACTTC
TRBJ2-5 many NA 13 TRBV7-9 CASSFGLPETQYF TGTGCCAGCAGCTTCGGGCTGCCGGAGACCCAGTACTTC
TRBJ2-7 NA NA 15 TRBV19 CASSPGHGMKYEQYF TGTGCCAGTAGCCCAGGGCACGGAATGAAGTACGAGCAGTACTTC
TRBJ2-5 many NA 15 TRBV5-8 CASRRRSWYQETQYF TGTGCCAGCCGACGTCGGTCCTGGTACCAAGAGACCCAGTACTTC
TRBJ2-7 few TRBD2 14 TRBV6-2/TRBV6-3 CASRVRGVNYEQYF TGTGCCAGCAGGGTACGGGGGGTAAACTACGAGCAGTACTTC
TRBJ2-1 NA TRBD2 15 TRBV6-1 CASRALAGGLNEQFF TGTGCCAGCAGGGCATTAGCGGGAGGGTTAAATGAGCAGTTCTTC
TRBJ1-1 few NA 16 TRBV9 CASSTKGGEGVTEAFF TGTGCCAGCAGCACCAAGGGGGGGGAAGGGGTCACTGAAGCTTTCTTT
TRBJ1-4 many TRBD1 14 TRBV20-1 CSARGGGAYEKLFF TGCAGTGCTAGAGGAGGGGGCGCGTATGAAAAACTGTTTTTT
TRBJ2-5 many TRBD2 16 TRBV12-3/TRBV12-4 CASSFGRQSRVETQYF TGTGCCAGCAGTTTCGGGAGGCAGTCGAGGGTGGAGACCCAGTACTTC
TRBJ2-3 NA TRBD2 16 TRBV9 CASSVGSSGSRDTQYF TGTGCCAGCAGCGTTGGTTCTAGCGGGAGTCGCGATACGCAGTATTTT
TRBJ2-1 many NA 12 TRBV24-1 CATSETRREQFF TGTGCCACCAGTGAGACTAGGCGTGAGCAGTTCTTC
TRBJ2-5 few NA 13 TRBV24-1 CATSDNWEETQYF TGTGCCACCAGTGATAACTGGGAAGAGACCCAGTACTTC
TRBJ1-1 many TRBD1 15 TRBV7-2 CASSITGTANTEAFF TGTGCCAGCAGCATTACCGGGACAGCGAACACTGAAGCTTTCTTT
TRBJ2-6 many TRBD1 16 TRBV2 CASKDRDSSGANVLTF TGTGCCAGCAAGGACAGGGACTCCTCTGGGGCCAACGTCCTGACTTTC
TRBJ1-1 NA NA 16 TRBV9 CASSVAWGRGGTEAFF TGTGCCAGCAGCGTAGCATGGGGGCGTGGGGGTACTGAAGCTTTCTTT
TRBJ2-5 many NA 13 TRBV24-1 CATSDGNQETQYF TGTGCCACCAGTGATGGCAACCAAGAGACCCAGTACTTC
TRBJ2-7 many NA 11 TRBV2 CASLGGYEQYF TGTGCCAGCTTAGGAGGCTACGAGCAGTACTTC
TRBJ2-3 NA NA 15 TRBV10-3 CAISDGGRRTDTQYF TGTGCCATCAGTGACGGAGGGCGGAGGACAGATACGCAGTATTTT
TRBJ2-2 NA NA 14 TRBV30 CAWNRQGGTGELFF TGTGCCTGGAATCGGCAGGGGGGGACCGGGGAGCTGTTTTTT
TRBJ2-3 NA NA 12 TRBV20-1 CSAPTERYTQYF TGCAGTGCCCCGACCGAGCGGTATACGCAGTATTTT
TRBJ1-5 many NA 14 TRBV7-9 CASSLGGVGQPQHF TGTGCCAGCAGCTTAGGGGGCGTAGGACAGCCCCAGCATTTT
TRBJ2-2 many TRBD2 14 TRBV12-3/TRBV12-4 CASSHKRGSGELFF TGTGCCAGCAGTCACAAGCGGGGGTCTGGGGAGCTGTTTTTT
TRBJ1-1 many TRBD1 12 TRBV6-2/TRBV6-3 CASSDPQGAAFF TGTGCCAGCAGTGACCCTCAGGGGGCAGCTTTCTTT
TRBJ2-7 many NA 14 TRBV2 CASLRAGGSYEQYF TGTGCCAGCCTAAGGGCTGGAGGGTCCTACGAGCAGTACTTC
TRBJ2-1 many TRBD2 13 TRBV12-3/TRBV12-4 CASSPSGRNEQFF TGTGCCAGCAGTCCCAGCGGGAGAAATGAGCAGTTCTTC
TRBJ2-2 few TRBD2 16 TRBV9 CASSVRTSSNTGELFF TGTGCCAGCAGCGTCCGGACTAGCAGCAACACCGGGGAGCTGTTTTTT
TRBJ2-1 few TRBD2 11 TRBV2 CASTSGRSKFF TGTGCCAGCACCAGCGGGAGATCGAAGTTCTTC
TRBJ2-5 few NA 14 TRBV7-9 CASSTGIRGETQYF TGTGCCAGCAGTACCGGGATTCGGGGGGAGACCCAGTACTTC
TRBJ1-1 many NA 14 TRBV19 CASRRADGNTEAFF TGTGCCAGTAGGCGGGCAGACGGGAACACTGAAGCTTTCTTT
TRBJ2-7 few TRBD1 14 TRBV20-1 CSATRTGLLDEQYF TGCAGTGCTACAAGGACAGGCCTTCTGGACGAGCAGTACTTC
TRBJ1-6 few TRBD1 15 TRBV10-3 CAIRRDRDRDSPLHF TGTGCCATCAGGAGGGACAGGGATCGTGATTCACCCCTCCACTTT
TRBJ1-2 few NA 13 TRBV14 CASSQEEQAGYTF TGTGCCAGCAGCCAAGAAGAGCAGGCTGGCTACACCTTC
TRBJ1-2 many NA 11 TRBV20-1 CSAQQDYGYTF TGCAGTGCTCAACAGGACTATGGCTACACCTTC
TRBJ2-7 many NA 10 TRBV10-3 CAIIGGEQYF TGTGCCATCATCGGTGGCGAGCAGTACTTC
TRBJ2-1 NA NA 18 TRBV3-1 CASSHKFGSRVSYNEQFF TGTGCCAGCAGCCATAAATTTGGCTCCAGGGTGTCCTACAATGAGCAGTTCTTC
TRBJ2-4 NA NA 13 TRBV7-9 CASRKSGGDIQYF TGTGCCAGCAGAAAATCGGGGGGCGACATTCAGTACTTC
TRBJ2-2 few NA 14 TRBV24-1 CATKDPRGPGELFF TGTGCCACCAAAGACCCCCGGGGACCCGGGGAGCTGTTTTTT
TRBJ2-7 few TRBD2 16 TRBV20-1 CSAHKRGPPLSYEQYF TGCAGTGCTCACAAGCGGGGCCCCCCCTTGTCGTACGAGCAGTACTTC
TRBJ2-2 few TRBD2 18 TRBV3-1 CASSQGDRREDPYGELFF TGTGCCAGCAGCCAAGGTGATCGGCGGGAGGACCCATACGGGGAGCTGTTTTTT
TRBJ1-3 NA NA 14 TRBV10-3 CAISDRGSGNTIYF TGTGCCATCAGTGACAGGGGTTCTGGAAACACCATATATTTT